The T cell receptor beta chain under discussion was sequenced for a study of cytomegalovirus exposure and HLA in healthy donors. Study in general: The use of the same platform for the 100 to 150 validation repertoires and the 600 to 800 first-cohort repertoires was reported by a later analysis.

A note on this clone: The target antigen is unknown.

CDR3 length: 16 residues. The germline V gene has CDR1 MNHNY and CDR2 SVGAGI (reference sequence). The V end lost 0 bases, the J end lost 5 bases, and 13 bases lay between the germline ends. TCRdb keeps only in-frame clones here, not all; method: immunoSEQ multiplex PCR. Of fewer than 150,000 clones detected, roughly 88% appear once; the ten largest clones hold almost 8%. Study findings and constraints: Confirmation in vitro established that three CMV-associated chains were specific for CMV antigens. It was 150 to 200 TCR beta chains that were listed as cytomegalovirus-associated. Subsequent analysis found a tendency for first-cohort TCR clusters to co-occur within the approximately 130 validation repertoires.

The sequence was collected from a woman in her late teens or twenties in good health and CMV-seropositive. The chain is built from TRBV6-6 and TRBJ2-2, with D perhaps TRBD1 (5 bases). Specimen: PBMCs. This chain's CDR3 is CASSYSGQVPTGELFF. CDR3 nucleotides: TGTGCCAGCAGTTACTCGGGGCAGGTCCCGACCGGGGAGCTGTTTTTT.